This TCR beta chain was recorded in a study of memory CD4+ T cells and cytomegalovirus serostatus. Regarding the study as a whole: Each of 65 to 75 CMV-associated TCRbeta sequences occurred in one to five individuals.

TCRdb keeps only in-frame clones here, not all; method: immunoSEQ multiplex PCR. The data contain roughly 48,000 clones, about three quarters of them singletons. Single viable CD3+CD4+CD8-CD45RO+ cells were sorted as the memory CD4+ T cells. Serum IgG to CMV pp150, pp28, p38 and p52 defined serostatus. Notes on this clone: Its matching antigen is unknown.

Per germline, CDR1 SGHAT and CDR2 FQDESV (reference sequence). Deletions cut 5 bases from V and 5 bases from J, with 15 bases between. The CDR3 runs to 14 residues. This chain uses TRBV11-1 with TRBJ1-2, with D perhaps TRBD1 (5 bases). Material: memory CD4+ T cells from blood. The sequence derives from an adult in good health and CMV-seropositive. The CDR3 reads CASSPTPGPYGYTF. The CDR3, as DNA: TGTGCCAGCAGCCCTACACCGGGACCTTATGGCTACACCTTC.